This TCR beta chain was identified in a study of CD8+CD57+ T cells in acquired aplastic anemia. Whole-study findings and limits: Patients were compared with controls for CD8+ Simpson's diversity, and no significant difference emerged.

Profiles of TCR beta VDJ and CDR3 were generated from a genomic DNA template. Using its own MiXCR run on the reads, TCRdb lists one record per CDR3 protein. The sample holds under 200,000 distinct CDR3 sequences, roughly 45% seen once. The CDR3 loop spans 15 amino acids. CDR1 and CDR2 (germline): SGHTA, FQGTGA. The V segment lost 5 bases and the J segment 4 bases; nucleotides outside the gene matches: 8. For this clonotype: Its target is unknown.

The rearrangement joins TRBV7-3 to TRBJ2-5; 9 positions match TRBD1. Sample: sorted CD4+, CD8+, or CD8+CD57+ T cells (not recorded which) from PBMCs. The receptor's source is a human donor in good health. The CDR3 is CASSPRPGQGETQYF. In DNA form, the CDR3 reads TGTGCCAGCAGCCCCCGCCCGGGACAGGGAGAGACCCAGTACTTC.